This TCR beta chain was found in a study of blood T cell repertoires in COVID-19. The wider study: The origin of the acute and convalescent COVID-19 samples was the United States, Italy and Spain.

Source study methods: Amplifying reference gene primers gave estimates of nucleated cell counts. Sequencing was performed with immunoSEQ multiplex PCR; in TCRdb, only in-frame clones are kept and a portion is missing. The V and J calls and the clone size are those of that table, but D and trimming were determined from the DNA. Here the sample spans a few hundred thousand clones, around nine tenths being singletons. Participants came from some 26 US areas, aged about 18 to 89 years. Each recovered donor of Cohort 3 presented with two negative PCRs, clearance, or symptom resolution. The CDR3 has 17 amino acids. V was cut by 5 bases and J by 4 bases, with 23 bases left in between. Germline V CDR1 and CDR2: SGHTA, FQGNSA.

The V gene is TRBV7-2, the J gene TRBJ1-2, with D possibly matching TRBD1 (5 bases). Sequencing was carried out using PBMCs or T cells enriched from blood (not recorded which). The TCR sequence derives from a man aged 35 to 55 who had recovered from COVID-19. This chain's CDR3 is CASSPKLSQDPLYGYTF. DNA for the CDR3: TGTGCCAGCAGCCCCAAACTATCACAGGACCCCCTCTATGGCTACACCTTC.